Sequencing of this T cell receptor (beta chain) was carried out in a study of CD8 T cells in ankylosing spondylitis. Notes on the study in general: Ankylosing spondylitis blood appeared to carry a characteristic TCR beta motif of under ten highly homologous variants. Past research had described some motif variants in reactive arthritis synovial fluid and blood.

Making the TCR beta libraries involved quantitative 5'-RACE with molecular barcodes. TCRdb itself ran the 5' RACE reads through MiXCR, one entry per CDR3 protein. The sample yields fewer than 250,000 distinct CDR3 sequences, about a sixth seen once. The CDR3 covers 16 residues. The junction had 13 bases not matched to a gene; V was cut back by 4 bases and J by 8 bases. Germline assignment: CDR1 SGHKS and CDR2 YYEKEE (reference sequence). Remarks on this clonotype: As yet, its antigen is unknown.

The TCR comes from a male donor with ankylosing spondylitis. The chain links TRBV5-5 to TRBJ2-1; TRBD2 agrees at 9 bases. The sequenced sample was blood, either unsorted or a sorted T cell fraction (not recorded which). Here the CDR3 DNA reads TGTGCCAGCAGCCCAAGGGCGGCTAGCGGGGCCGATGAGCAGTTCTTC. Amino acid sequence: CASSPRAASGADEQFF. Full variable domain (missing parts from reference TRBV5-5 and TRBJ2-1): DAGVTQSPTHLIKTRGQQVTLRCSPISGHKSVSWYQQVLGQGPQFIFQYYEKEERGRGNFPDRFSARQFPNYSSELNVNALLLGDSALYLCASSPRAASGADEQFFGPGTRLTVL.